This T cell receptor beta chain was captured by sequencing in a study of Graves' ophthalmopathy and Graves' hyperthyroidism. V was pared by 5 bases and J by 0 bases, with 11 bases between. CDR3 length: 15 residues. Germline CDR1 reads WNHNN; CDR2 reads SYGVQD (reference sequence). Active ophthalmopathy (CAS at least 3, NOSPECS at least 4), lasting under 3 months. The authors amplified TCR beta CDR3 regions from RNA transcripts. After a first-round RT-PCR with HTBI primers, a second-round multiplex PCR was run. TCRdb re-analysed the multiplex PCR reads in MiXCR, keeping a single row per CDR3 protein. The data show about 40,000 distinct CDR3 sequences, with around 52% seen just once and roughly 18% held by the top ten.

The genes are TRBV10-1 and TRBJ2-1, with a weak D call TRBD2 (6 bases). Sequenced: peripheral blood. The clonotype was recovered from an adult man with Graves' ophthalmopathy. CDR3 DNA: TGCGCCAGCAGTCCCGCGGGGAACTCCTACAATGAGCAGTTCTTC. Translation gives CASSPAGNSYNEQFF.